Shown below are 23 T cell receptor beta chains from a single sample sequenced in a study of blood T cell repertoires in COVID-19. Assay: immunoSEQ multiplex PCR; the TCRdb copy retains only in-frame clones and omits some. The sample yields more than 85,000 clones, less than 85% seen once. The material sequenced was peripheral blood. These receptors all come from a human donor in a cohort sampled during active or convalescent COVID-19.

The chain links TRBV11-2 to TRBJ2-3; D is undetermined. The germline V and J ends were trimmed by 1 base and 6 bases, with 5 bases remaining between them. The germline CDR1 and CDR2 sequences are SGHAT and FQNNGV. CDR3 length: 12 amino acids. In nucleotides, the CDR3 is TGTGCCAGCAGCTTAGTTACTGATACGCAGTATTTT. This gives the protein CASSLVTDTQYF.

The genes are TRBV6-5 and TRBJ1-1; 7 nucleotides align to TRBD1. Unmatched junction bases numbered 5, after V lost 5 bases and J lost 14 bases. The CDR3 consists of 10 residues. The germline gives CDR1 MNHEY, CDR2 SVGAGI. The CDR3 spells CASSMTGKFF. Written as DNA, the CDR3 is TGTGCCAGCAGTATGACAGGGAAGTTCTTT.

V is TRBV7-2 and J is TRBJ2-7, with 12 bases identical to TRBD1. CDR1 and CDR2 (germline): SGHTA, FQGNSA. The V and J ends lost 4 bases and 6 bases, in that order; junction bases with no gene match: 4. The CDR3 has 14 residues. CDR3 sequence (DNA): TGTGCCAGCAGCTCCCGGGACAGGGGGCGCGAGCAGTACTTC. Translation gives CASSSRDRGREQYF.

This chain joins TRBV5-1 and TRBJ2-7; tentatively, D is TRBD2 (6 bases). From germline, CDR1 is SGHRS and CDR2 YFSETQ. The CDR3 has 12 amino acids. Trimming pared 4 bases from V and 6 bases from J, leaving 11 bases between. CDR3 sequence reads: CASSTSRSEQYF. In DNA form, the CDR3 reads TGCGCCAGCAGCACTAGCAGGAGCGAGCAGTACTTC. Filled out from reference TRBV5-1 and TRBJ2-7, the complete variable domain reads KAGVTQTPRYLIKTRGQQVTLSCSPISGHRSVSWYQQTPGQGLQFLFEYFSETQRNKGNFPGRFSGRQFSNSRSEMNVSTLELGDSALYLCASSTSRSEQYFGPGTRLTVT.

This clone was counted a few times. The rearrangement links TRBV5-1 to TRBJ1-1; TRBD1 agrees at 7 bases. V shed 3 bases and J 5 bases; nucleotides not matched to a gene: 4. The CDR3 is 13 amino acids. Germline CDR1 is SGHRS and CDR2 is YFSETQ. The CDR3 reads CASSSYRGTEAFF. CDR3 in DNA: TGCGCCAGCAGCTCCTACAGGGGAACTGAAGCTTTCTTT.

This clone occurred a few times. The genes are TRBV9 and TRBJ2-5, with D perhaps matching TRBD1 (6 bases). This CDR3 spans 13 amino acids. V lost 4 bases to trimming and J lost 5 bases, with 12 bases between them. Germline V gene data show CDR1 as SGDLS and CDR2 as YYNGEE. CDR3 sequence (DNA): TGTGCCAGCAGCCCACAGGGTTTGGAGACCCAGTACTTC. It yields the protein CASSPQGLETQYF.

The V and J genes are TRBV7-2 and TRBJ2-5, with 10 bases fitting TRBD2. The germline V gene encodes CDR1 SGHTA and CDR2 FQGNSA. There are 14 residues in the CDR3. The V gene end was trimmed by 5 bases and the J gene end by 1 base; junction bases not matched to a gene: 1. The CDR3 reads CASSGTSVQETQYF. As DNA, the CDR3 is TGTGCCAGCAGCGGGACTAGCGTCCAAGAGACCCAGTACTTC. The full variable domain, its missing parts supplied by reference TRBV7-2 and TRBJ2-5, is GAGVSQSPSNKVTEKGKDVELRCDPISGHTALYWYRQSLGQGLEFLIYFQGNSAPDKSGLPSDRFSAERTGGSVSTLTIQRTQQEDSAVYLCASSGTSVQETQYFGPGTRLLVL.

The V and J genes are TRBV6-5 and TRBJ2-3; 9 nucleotides match TRBD1. The germline CDR1 and CDR2 sequences are MNHEY and SVGAGI. V shed 6 bases and J 6 bases; nucleotides not matched to a gene: 7. The CDR3 has 14 residues. CDR3 nucleotides: TGTGCCAGCAGATTGGACAGGGGAGGGGATACGCAGTATTTT. Translating it yields CASRLDRGGDTQYF.

This chain links TRBV4-3 with TRBJ2-4; D possibly corresponds to TRBD1 (5 bases). Germline lookup yields CDR1 LGHNA and CDR2 YSLEER. The CDR3 consists of 14 residues. With 0 bases removed from V and 7 bases from J, the gap between germline ends came to 10 bases. CDR3 loop: CASSQDWGNNIQYF. CDR3 nucleotides: TGCGCCAGCAGCCAAGATTGGGGCAACAACATTCAGTACTTC.

CDR3 loop: CASSPQGAKGQPQHF. CDR3 nucleotides: TGTGCCAGCAGCCCACAGGGGGCAAAGGGGCAGCCCCAGCATTTT. The rearrangement links TRBV7-2 to TRBJ1-5; 9 nucleotides align to TRBD1. This CDR3 comprises 15 residues. Germline V CDR1 and CDR2: SGHTA, FQGNSA. V shed 5 bases, J shed 7 bases, and the junction held 9 bases outside the gene matches. Filled out from reference TRBV7-2 and TRBJ1-5, the complete variable domain reads GAGVSQSPSNKVTEKGKDVELRCDPISGHTALYWYRQSLGQGLEFLIYFQGNSAPDKSGLPSDRFSAERTGGSVSTLTIQRTQQEDSAVYLCASSPQGAKGQPQHFGDGTRLSIL.

The CDR3 DNA reads TGTGCCAGCAGCGCAGGGTGGATTGGGAATTCACCCCTCCACTTT. The encoded protein is CASSAGWIGNSPLHF. V usage is TRBV3-1 (or the pseudogene TRBV3-2) and J usage is TRBJ1-6; possibly TRBD1 for D (5 bases). The germline gives CDR1 LGHDT, CDR2 YNNKEL (reference sequence). This CDR3 region has 15 residues. The V gene lost 5 bases and the J gene lost 7 bases, with 15 bases spanning the gap.

The chain combines TRBV6-2 or TRBV6-3 with TRBJ1-6, with D possibly TRBD1 on 6 matching bases. The germline V gene has CDR1 MNHEY and CDR2 SVGEGT. There are 17 residues in the CDR3. The V and J ends lost 0 bases and 7 bases respectively, with 16 bases between them. The DNA of the CDR3 is TGTGCCAGCAGTTACTCCGGGACATGGCCAGGAAATTCACCCCTCCACTTT. This gives the protein CASSYSGTWPGNSPLHF.

In DNA form, the CDR3 reads TGCACCAGCAGCCCACGCAGGGAGACCCAGTACTTC. The encoded protein is CTSSPRRETQYF. The V and J genes are TRBV1 and TRBJ2-5; the table's D call, TRBD1, was not checked against the DNA. TRBV1 is described as a pseudogene. The CDR3 loop spans 12 amino acids.

The chain carries TRBV6-5 and TRBJ2-1, with no clear D. Germline V gene sequence: CDR1 MNHEY, CDR2 SVGAGI. The V and J ends lost 6 bases and 8 bases respectively, with 20 bases between them. The CDR3 is 15 residues long. CDR3 bases: TGTGCCAGCAGAAACGAGTACGGGTGGTCTCATGAGCAGTTCTTC. This codes for CASRNEYGWSHEQFF.

The chain carries TRBV5-1 and TRBJ1-2; D gene uncertain. V was pared by 3 bases and J by 3 bases, with 12 bases between. Germline loops: CDR1 SGHRS, CDR2 YFSETQ. This CDR3 region has 14 residues. CDR3 region: CASSWIGEDYGYTF. The CDR3 nucleotides read TGCGCCAGCAGCTGGATAGGCGAGGACTATGGCTACACCTTC.

The genes are TRBV20-1 and TRBJ1-1, with 7 bases identical to TRBD1. CDR3 length equals 19 residues. V lost 3 bases, J lost 3 bases, and 22 bases stayed unmatched. CDR1 DFQATT and CDR2 SNEGSKA come from the germline V gene (reference sequence). CDR3 loop: CSASRDWLERITGDTEAFF. For the CDR3, the DNA is TGCAGTGCTAGTCGGGACTGGCTCGAGAGGATTACAGGGGACACTGAAGCTTTCTTT.

This rearrangement joins TRBV6-5 to TRBJ2-1; TRBD2 might be the D (5 bases). Germline V gene data show CDR1 as MNHEY and CDR2 as SVGAGI. The length of the CDR3 is 15 residues. Deletions cut 6 bases from V and 10 bases from J, with 22 bases between. The CDR3 DNA reads TGTGCCAGCAGCCACGGACTTTCCCCGGTTGGGGAGCAGTTCTTC. Translating it yields CASSHGLSPVGEQFF.

V is TRBV28 and J is TRBJ2-5; 7 nucleotides agree with TRBD2. Germline V gene lookup returns CDR1 MDHEN and CDR2 SYDVKM. The V segment lost 8 bases and the J segment 2 bases; nucleotides outside the gene matches: 5. The length of the CDR3 is 13 residues. The CDR3 DNA reads TGTGCCAGCGCTCAAGCGGGGCAAGAGACCCAGTACTTC. This encodes CASAQAGQETQYF. The variable domain in full, with the rest retrieved from reference TRBV28 and TRBJ2-5, is DVKVTQSSRYLVKRTGEKVFLECVQDMDHENMFWYRQDPGLGLRLIYFSYDVKMKEKGDIPEGYSVSREKKERFSLILESASTNQTSMYLCASAQAGQETQYFGPGTRLLVL.

CDR3 protein: CASSQGLYYEQYF. Here the CDR3 DNA reads TGTGCCAGCAGCCAGGGACTTTACTACGAGCAGTACTTC. This rearrangement joins TRBV5-4 to TRBJ2-7; D possibly corresponds to TRBD2 (6 bases). The ends were cut back, 4 bases at V and 3 bases at J, with 11 bases in the middle. The CDR3 sequence is 13 residues long. The V gene's germline CDR1 is SGHNT and CDR2 YYREEE (reference sequence).

This rearrangement joins TRBV5-1 to TRBJ2-6; D call uncertain. The germline V gene has CDR1 SGHRS and CDR2 YFSETQ. Trimming pared 4 bases from V and 4 bases from J, leaving 12 bases between. This CDR3 is built from 15 residues. The CDR3 sequence: CASSPLITGANVLTF. The CDR3 DNA reads TGCGCCAGCAGCCCCCTCATTACAGGGGCCAACGTCCTGACTTTC.

This chain uses TRBV10-3 with TRBJ1-1; 7 bases agree with TRBD1. The V and J ends lost 6 bases and 2 bases, in that order; junction bases with no gene match: 9. The CDR3 length is 15 residues. The germline gives CDR1 ENHRY, CDR2 SYGVKD. The chain's CDR3 is CAIRRTGGANTEAFF. The CDR3 nucleotides are TGTGCCATCAGGAGGACAGGAGGGGCTAACACTGAAGCTTTCTTT.

J is TRBJ2-3 and V is TRBV10-1; 7 positions agree with TRBD1. Germline V gene lookup returns CDR1 WNHNN and CDR2 SYGVQD (reference sequence). V dropped 6 bases and J dropped 0; count of bases not matched to a gene: 9. The CDR3 loop spans 16 amino acids. Written as DNA, the CDR3 is TGCGCCAGCAGCACCGGGACAGCCACTAGCACAGATACGCAGTATTTT. It encodes CASSTGTATSTDTQYF.

V gene TRBV10-3 combines with J gene TRBJ2-7, with 9 bases lining up with TRBD2. The CDR3 is 14 amino acids. Germline CDR1 and CDR2: ENHRY and SYGVKD. Trimming cost V 4 bases and J 3 bases; bases outside gene matches: 4. The CDR3, as DNA: TGTGCCATCAGTGCGACTAGCGGTTACTACGAGCAGTACTTC. Translation: CAISATSGYYEQYF.